This T cell receptor (beta chain) was profiled in a study of shared clonotypes between healthy human individuals. The table came from immunoSEQ multiplex PCR; TCRdb's copy has only in-frame clones and leaves some out. Of hundreds of thousands of clones listed, about 80% are singletons. This clone was counted between two and nine times. The CDR3 is made up of 16 amino acids. V lost 1 base to trimming and J lost 6 bases; unmatched junction nucleotides: 13. Germline CDR1 GTSNPN, CDR2 SVGIG (reference sequence). V is TRBV30 and J is TRBJ2-3, with 7 bases matching TRBD2. Sequenced: PBMCs. The receptor was derived from a woman aged 40 to 50 in good health. Some clones in this sample may be carry-over from other donors' samples. The CDR3 sequence: CAWSARLARNHDTQYF. In DNA form, the CDR3 reads TGTGCCTGGAGTGCCCGACTAGCCCGTAATCATGATACGCAGTATTTT.